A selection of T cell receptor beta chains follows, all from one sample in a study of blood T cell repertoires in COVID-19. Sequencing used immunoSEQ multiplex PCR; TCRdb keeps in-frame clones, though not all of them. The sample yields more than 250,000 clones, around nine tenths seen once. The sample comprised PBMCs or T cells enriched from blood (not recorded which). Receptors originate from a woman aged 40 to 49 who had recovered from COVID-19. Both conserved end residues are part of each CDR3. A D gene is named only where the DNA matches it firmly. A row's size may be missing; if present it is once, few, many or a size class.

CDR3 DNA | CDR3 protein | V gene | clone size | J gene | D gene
TGTGCCAGCAGCCCGCTGGGACAGGGGACTCTTAGCTCCTACGAGCAGTACTTC | CASSPLGQGTLSSYEQYF | TRBV7-9 | - | TRBJ2-7 | TRBD1
TGTGCCAGCAGCTTAGTGACTGGGAAACAGGGCGGGGAGCTGTTTTTT | CASSLVTGKQGGELFF | TRBV11-2 | - | TRBJ2-2 | -
TGCGCCAGCAGCGTAGACGGGACTAGCGGCACAGATACGCAGTATTTT | CASSVDGTSGTDTQYF | TRBV5-1 | - | TRBJ2-3 | TRBD2
TGTGCCACCAGTGACGCCTCGGGGGCGGGAGGCCGCACCGGGGAGCTGTTTTTT | CATSDASGAGGRTGELFF | TRBV24-1 | - | TRBJ2-2 | TRBD2
TGCGCCAGCAGCTGGGACAGGGGGTCCGAGCAGTACTTC | CASSWDRGSEQYF | TRBV5-1 | - | TRBJ2-7 | TRBD1
TGTGCCAGCAGCCAAAGACTAGCGGGATACAATGAGCAGTTCTTC | CASSQRLAGYNEQFF | TRBV11-3 | - | TRBJ2-1 | TRBD2
TGTGCCAGCAGTTCATCTCGACTAGCGGGAGTCTACAATGAGCAGTTCTTC | CASSSSRLAGVYNEQFF | TRBV6-2/TRBV6-3 | - | TRBJ2-1 | TRBD2
TGCAGCGTTGAACGGGGGACAGCTCCAAATGGCTACACCTTC | CSVERGTAPNGYTF | TRBV29-1 | - | TRBJ1-2 | TRBD1
TGTGCCAGCAGCAAATGGGGGGAGGGTGAAGCTTTCTTT | CASSKWGEGEAFF | TRBV21-1 | - | TRBJ1-1 | -
TGTGCCAGTAGTATCCGCGGGGGGGCGTTCCAAGAGACCCAGTACTTC | CASSIRGGAFQETQYF | TRBV19 | - | TRBJ2-5 | TRBD2
TGTGCCAGCAGCTGGGGGACAGGGGCGAGCGGAAACACCATATATTTT | CASSWGTGASGNTIYF | TRBV5-5 | - | TRBJ1-3 | TRBD1
TGTGCCAGCAGTGACGTCCCGGGACAGGGGGCTGGCTATGGCTACACCTTC | CASSDVPGQGAGYGYTF | TRBV25-1 | - | TRBJ1-2 | TRBD1
TGTGCCAGCTCACCATTCGGACATCAGAAGGGAAGCAATCAGCCCCAGCATTTT | CASSPFGHQKGSNQPQHF | TRBV18 | - | TRBJ1-5 | -
TGTGCCAGCAGCCCCCCGAGCGGGAGACTCGCCAATGAGCAGTTCTTC | CASSPPSGRLANEQFF | TRBV28 | - | TRBJ2-1 | TRBD2
TGTGCCAGCAGCTTAGTTGTGCGGACAGGGAACAATCAGCCCCAGCATTTT | CASSLVVRTGNNQPQHF | TRBV7-8 | - | TRBJ1-5 | TRBD1
TGTGCCAGCAGTGTGCGGGGGGGTGGATATGAAAAACTGTTTTTT | CASSVRGGGYEKLFF | TRBV2 | - | TRBJ1-4 | -
TGTGCCAGCAGTACTGGACAGTATACCTCCTACGAGCAGTACTTC | CASSTGQYTSYEQYF | TRBV3-1/TRBV3-2 | - | TRBJ2-7 | -
TGTGCCAGCAGCCCAAGGACAGCAACCATTGGCTACACCTTC | CASSPRTATIGYTF | TRBV7-2 | - | TRBJ1-2 | -
TGTGCCAGCAGTCGACAGGGGGTTCAGCCCCAGCATTTT | CASSRQGVQPQHF | TRBV28 | - | TRBJ1-5 | TRBD1
TGTGCCAGTAGTACAGACAGGTACCAAGAGACCCAGTACTTC | CASSTDRYQETQYF | TRBV19 | once | TRBJ2-5 | -
TGTGCCAGCAGTTCCCGTAATAGGGGTGCTGAAGCTTTCTTT | CASSSRNRGAEAFF | TRBV27 | - | TRBJ1-1 | -
TGTGCCAGCAGTACGGGACTACCCACAGATACGCAGTATTTT | CASSTGLPTDTQYF | TRBV28 | - | TRBJ2-3 | TRBD2
TGTGCCACCAAAGGGGCCACCGGGGAGCTGTTTTTT | CATKGATGELFF | TRBV24-1 | - | TRBJ2-2 | -
TGTGCCAGCAGCCCCTGGGACAGGGGCAATGAGCAGTTCTTC | CASSPWDRGNEQFF | TRBV7-9 | - | TRBJ2-1 | TRBD1
TGCGCCAGCAGCTTGGTCGCCGGTGAAGCTTTCTTT | CASSLVAGEAFF | TRBV5-1 | - | TRBJ1-1 | -
TGTGCCACCAGCAGAGCAGAAGGGAGGGGGAGCTACACCTTC | CATSRAEGRGSYTF | TRBV15 | - | TRBJ1-2 | -
TGTGCCAGCAGTCCCAGGGGCCAGCCCCAGCATTTT | CASSPRGQPQHF | TRBV27 | - | TRBJ1-5 | -
TGTGCCTGGACACAGAGTCCCAATTCACCCCTCCACTTT | CAWTQSPNSPLHF | TRBV30 | few | TRBJ1-6 | -
TGTGCCAGCAGTCACCATGGGACAGGTACATATGGCTACACCTTC | CASSHHGTGTYGYTF | TRBV6-5 | - | TRBJ1-2 | TRBD1
TGTGCCAGCACCGCGACTGGGTCGAGTGAAGCTTTCTTT | CASTATGSSEAFF | TRBV28 | - | TRBJ1-1 | -
TGTGCCAGCAGCCGGGGGCCCGCTAATTCACCCCTCCACTTT | CASSRGPANSPLHF | TRBV7-8 | - | TRBJ1-6 | -
TGTGCCACCAGCAGAGACGACAGGGGAAATGAAAAACTGTTTTTT | CATSRDDRGNEKLFF | TRBV15 | - | TRBJ1-4 | TRBD1
TGTGCCACCAGTAGTAACAGGGGGCGAGGATCACCCCTCCACTTT | CATSSNRGRGSPLHF | TRBV15 | - | TRBJ1-6 | TRBD1
TGTGCCAGCAGCCTAACCGGGACAGGGGGATCACCCCTCCACTTT | CASSLTGTGGSPLHF | TRBV9 | - | TRBJ1-6 | TRBD1